The 22 T cell receptor beta chains presented below share a single source sample, sequenced in a study of T-cell reconstitution after alpha-beta-depleted transplantation in children. TCRbeta library construction was performed incorporating unique molecular identifiers. TCRdb itself ran the PCR reads through MiXCR, one entry per CDR3 protein. Of around 600,000 distinct CDR3 sequences detected, about 23% appear once; the ten largest clones hold 13% to 15%. This sample comprised PBMCs, mostly from graft donor cells, obtained 360 days after TCRalphabeta/CD19-depleted stem cell transplant. The receptors derive from a boy younger than two who had a stem cell transplant for acute myeloid leukemia, so the T cells may come from the graft donor.

The rearrangement links TRBV5-1 to TRBJ1-3, with D maybe TRBD1 (5 bases). Trimming took 7 bases from V and 0 from J, leaving 14 bases between them. The CDR3 length is 15 residues. Germline assignment: CDR1 SGHRS and CDR2 YFSETQ. CDR3 bases: TGCGCCAGCGCTGCGGACACAGACTCTGGAAACACCATATATTTT. Its protein product is CASAADTDSGNTIYF.

In this sample, this clonotype turned up many times. DNA for the CDR3: TGTGCCAGCAGCTTAGTACAGGGGGGTTACAATGAGCAGTTCTTC. Translating gives CASSLVQGGYNEQFF. The chain couples TRBV11-3 to TRBJ2-1; 8 nucleotides align to TRBD1. This CDR3 is 15 amino acids long. Germline-derived CDR1 and CDR2 are SGHNT and YENEEA. The J segment lost 4 bases and the V segment lost 1 base, leaving 3 bases of the junction unmatched.

V gene TRBV20-1 combines with J gene TRBJ2-1, with 9 bases that match TRBD1. This CDR3 region has 17 residues. J lost 4 bases, V lost 2 bases, and 12 bases had no gene match. Looked up from germline, CDR1 is DFQATT and CDR2 is SNEGSKA (reference sequence). In DNA, the CDR3 is TGCAGTGCTAGACCATCCCTTCCGGGACAGGGTTACAATGAGCAGTTCTTC. It specifies CSARPSLPGQGYNEQFF.

CDR3 nucleotides: TGCAGCGTCTGCTACTTGAACAGACAGGCCCTAGACACCGGGGAGCTGTTTTTT. Residues: CSVCYLNRQALDTGELFF. V is TRBV29-1 and J is TRBJ2-2; tentative D call: TRBD1 (6 bases). Trimming cost V 6 bases and J 3 bases, with 26 bases left between them. The CDR3 contains 18 residues. Germline V gene sequence: CDR1 SQVTM, CDR2 ANQGSEA.

The chain uses TRBV2 and TRBJ2-5; no clear D. The germline V gene encodes CDR1 SNHLY and CDR2 FYNNEI. This CDR3 spans 15 amino acids. With 3 bases removed from V and 5 bases from J, the gap between germline ends came to 16 bases. This CDR3 reads CASSEGTETMETQYF. CDR3 sequence (DNA): TGTGCCAGCAGTGAGGGTACAGAGACAATGGAGACCCAGTACTTC.

The table lists this clonotype with a few counts. The J gene is TRBJ2-5, the V gene TRBV20-1; D is perhaps TRBD1 (6 bases). The CDR3 loop spans 14 amino acids. Germline V gene sequence: CDR1 DFQATT, CDR2 SNEGSKA (reference sequence). Trimming left V 5 bases short and J 5 bases short, with 18 bases between. CDR3 residues: CSAPPTGYGETQYF. The CDR3 DNA reads as TGCAGTGCTCCTCCTACAGGGTACGGGGAGACCCAGTACTTC.

This clonotype has a handful of counts. This chain links TRBV20-1 with TRBJ2-7; D might be TRBD2 (6 bases). The germline V and J ends were trimmed by 6 bases and 3 bases, with 15 bases remaining between them. Germline V gene sequence: CDR1 DFQATT, CDR2 SNEGSKA (reference sequence). CDR3 size: 13 residues. The CDR3, as DNA: TGCAGTGCAAACTGGCGGGGCGGCTACGAGCAGTACGTC. Amino acids: CSANWRGGYEQYV.

The rearrangement uses TRBV4-3 and TRBJ1-6, with TRBD1 matching 7 bases. Germline-derived CDR1 and CDR2 are LGHNA and YSLEER. The CDR3 runs to 15 residues. V trimming: 1 base; J trimming: 10 bases; junction bases outside the gene matches: 7. The CDR3 is CASSQATGLVSPLHF. CDR3 coding DNA: TGCGCCAGCAGCCAAGCGACAGGGCTGGTGTCACCCCTCCACTTT.

The chain carries TRBV7-8 and TRBJ2-3; 9 nucleotides agree with TRBD2. The CDR3 covers 18 residues. Germline V gene data show CDR1 as SGHVS and CDR2 as FQNEAQ. The junction had 12 bases not matched to a gene; V was cut back by 1 base and J by 4 bases. CDR3 in amino acids: CASSLELGLAGLADTQYF. CDR3 sequence (DNA): TGTGCCAGCAGCTTAGAATTAGGGCTAGCGGGGCTCGCAGATACGCAGTATTTT.

The chain recombines TRBV28 with TRBJ2-7; 10 positions match TRBD1. With 7 bases clipped from V and 4 bases from J, the junction kept 7 bases outside the gene matches. Germline loops: CDR1 MDHEN, CDR2 SYDVKM. The CDR3 consists of 14 residues. The CDR3 here is CASIDRGRPYEQYV. Written as DNA, the CDR3 is TGTGCCAGCATCGACAGGGGGCGCCCTTACGAGCAGTACGTC.

This clonotype was detected many times. The genes are TRBV5-1 and TRBJ2-4; D unresolved. The CDR3 is 14 amino acids. V was cut by 1 base and J by 0 bases, with 5 bases left in between. Germline values: CDR1 SGHRS, CDR2 YFSETQ. The CDR3 is CASSLTVAKNIQYF. The DNA of the CDR3 is TGCGCCAGCAGCTTGACGGTAGCCAAAAACATTCAGTACTTC.

The table lists this clonotype with a few counts. The V gene is TRBV9, the J gene TRBJ1-2; D uncertain. There are 13 residues in the CDR3. Trimming removed 0 bases at V and 5 bases at J, with 8 bases between. Germline CDR1 is SGDLS and CDR2 is YYNGEE. This CDR3 reads CASSVDQEYGYTF. In DNA, the CDR3 is TGTGCCAGCAGCGTAGACCAGGAATATGGCTACACCTTC.

The J gene is TRBJ2-7, the V gene TRBV6-5, with D possibly being TRBD1 (6 bases). The V end was cut by 2 bases, the J end by 3 bases, with 14 bases between. The CDR3 sequence is 15 residues long. Germline lookup yields CDR1 MNHEY and CDR2 SVGAGI. This CDR3 is CASSYGSGTLYEQYV. The CDR3 coding sequence is TGTGCCAGCAGTTACGGGTCAGGGACACTCTACGAGCAGTACGTC.

This clonotype was counted ten times or more. This chain joins TRBV29-1 and TRBJ2-7, with D possibly being TRBD2 (5 bases). Per the germline V gene, CDR1 is SQVTM and CDR2 is ANQGSEA. The CDR3 extends over 14 amino acids. Trimming left V 4 bases short and J 0 bases short, with 13 bases between. The CDR3, as DNA: TGCAGCGTTGGGTTTACGGGGAGCTCCTACGAGCAGTACTTC. Encoded protein: CSVGFTGSSYEQYF.

This clonotype was counted a few times. V usage is TRBV6-5 and J usage is TRBJ2-2; 7 bases fit TRBD1. Germline CDR1 MNHEY, CDR2 SVGAGI. Losses at the gene ends were 5 bases for V and 0 bases for J; bases not matched to a gene: 9. The length of the CDR3 is 17 residues. The CDR3 sequence is CASSHPGGWTNTGELFF. CDR3 sequence (DNA): TGTGCCAGCAGTCACCCAGGGGGATGGACGAACACCGGGGAGCTGTTTTTT.

A few counts support this clonotype. The CDR3 loop reads CSAGGGTYEQYF. The CDR3 DNA reads as TGCAGTGCCGGCGGGGGGACGTACGAGCAGTACTTC. V and J are TRBV20-1 and TRBJ2-7, with 8 bases identical to TRBD2. Germline assignment: CDR1 DFQATT and CDR2 SNEGSKA (reference sequence). The CDR3 extends over 12 amino acids. The ends lost 6 bases at V and 4 bases at J; junction bases unmatched: 5.

The chain joins TRBV6-2 or TRBV6-3 to TRBJ2-3, with 10 bases lining up with TRBD2. The V gene's germline CDR1 is MNHEY and CDR2 SVGEGT. V shed 2 bases and J 4 bases; nucleotides not matched to a gene: 3. There are 15 residues in the CDR3. The CDR3 DNA reads TGTGCCAGCAGTTACCCTAGCGGGGGAGCAGATACGCAGTATTTT. Protein: CASSYPSGGADTQYF.

This clonotype was counted only a few times. The chain combines TRBV6-5 with TRBJ1-1; D is uncertain. Germline V CDR1 and CDR2: MNHEY, SVGAGI. Deletions cut 0 bases from V and 3 bases from J, with 11 bases between. CDR3 size: 15 residues. The CDR3 DNA is TGTGCCAGCAGTTACTCCCTCCGATCGGACACTGAAGCTTTCTTT. Translation gives CASSYSLRSDTEAFF.

This clonotype was seen once. The rearrangement links TRBV15 to TRBJ2-3; 10 bases align to TRBD1. Trimming took 2 bases from V and 3 from J; bases not matched to a gene: 5. Germline V lookup: CDR1 LNHNV, CDR2 YYDKDF (reference sequence). The CDR3 is 16 amino acids. DNA of the CDR3: TGTGCCACCAGCAGACCGGGACAGGGGAAAACAGATACGCAGTATTTT. This codes for CATSRPGQGKTDTQYF.

There are a few counts of this clonotype. The chain couples TRBV6-2 or TRBV6-3 to TRBJ1-6, with D maybe TRBD1 (6 bases). Germline lookup yields CDR1 MNHEY and CDR2 SVGEGT. There are 15 residues in the CDR3. V was shortened by 2 bases and J by 7 bases, with 12 bases between the two germline ends. Here the CDR3 DNA reads TGTGCCAGCAGTTACCAAGGACAGAAGAATTCACCCCTCCACTTT. Its translation is CASSYQGQKNSPLHF.

This clonotype has only a few counts. This sequence joins TRBV6-1 and TRBJ1-1; no firm D call. The germline V gene has CDR1 MNHNS and CDR2 SASEGT. Trimming stripped 4 bases from V and 5 bases from J, with 11 bases between. This CDR3 is built from 13 residues. CDR3 nucleotides: TGTGCCAGCAGTGGGGCCCGGGTAACTGAAGCTTTCTTT. The encoded protein is CASSGARVTEAFF.

This clonotype has a count of ten or more. The gene calls are TRBV12-3 or TRBV12-4 and TRBJ1-4; tentative D call: TRBD1 (6 bases). CDR3 length equals 12 residues. Trimming took off 5 bases at V and 8 bases at J, with 9 bases between the two ends. The CDR3 sequence: CASSTTGEKLFF. CDR3 nucleotides: TGTGCCAGCAGTACAACAGGGGAAAAACTGTTTTTT.